The 17 T cell receptor beta chains below all came from one sample that was sequenced in a study of T cell responses to AZD1222 COVID-19 vaccine. Produced via immunoSEQ multiplex PCR; TCRdb's table is partial and in-frame only. The sample comprises about 84,000 clones, 80% to 90% of which are singletons, and 8.5% to 12% rests with the top ten. The sequencing here drew on peripheral blood, taken 28 days after the second AZD1222 dose. The source is an adult who received the AZD1222 COVID-19 vaccine.

V usage is TRBV12-3 or TRBV12-4 and J usage is TRBJ1-4; D is uncertain. Trimming took off 4 bases at V and 7 bases at J, with 10 bases between the two ends. CDR3 size: 13 residues. As DNA, the CDR3 is TGTGCCAGCAGTTCGGGGATTTTTGAAAAACTGTTTTTT. Translating it yields CASSSGIFEKLFF.

This clone turned up a few times. This chain uses TRBV6-5 with TRBJ1-1; 8 nucleotides agree with TRBD1. The germline CDR1 and CDR2 sequences are MNHEY and SVGAGI. The CDR3 covers 15 residues. Trimming took 2 bases from V and 6 from J; bases not matched to a gene: 8. The CDR3 sequence: CASSYRGVQGAEAFF. DNA for the CDR3: TGTGCCAGCAGTTACCGAGGAGTACAGGGGGCTGAAGCTTTCTTT.

The CDR3 loop is CASSLVQDYTF. CDR3 DNA sequence: TGTGCCAGCAGCTTAGTCCAGGACTACACCTTC. This chain uses TRBV5-6 with TRBJ1-2, with D hard to call. CDR3 length: 11 amino acids. V was pared by 2 bases and J by 10 bases, with 9 bases between. Germline V gene lookup returns CDR1 SGHDT and CDR2 YYEEEE.

This clone was picked up a small number of times. J is TRBJ1-3 and V is TRBV15, with D tentatively TRBD1 (6 bases). This CDR3 contains 12 residues. The germline V gene has CDR1 LNHNV and CDR2 YYDKDF (reference sequence). With 7 bases removed from V and 4 bases from J, the gap between germline ends came to 8 bases. The CDR3 bases are TGTGCCACCACTGGACAGGGAAACACCATATATTTT. Translating it yields CATTGQGNTIYF. Full variable domain (remainder filled in from reference TRBV15 and TRBJ1-3): DAMVIQNPRYQVTQFGKPVTLSCSQTLNHNVMYWYQQKSSQAPKLLFHYYDKDFNNEADTPDNFQSRRPNTSFCFLDIRSPGLGDTAMYLCATTGQGNTIYFGEGSWLTVV.

The chain joins TRBV24-1 to TRBJ2-1; D remains unclear. This CDR3 is built from 15 residues. Trimming cost V 1 base and J 8 bases, with 14 bases left between them. The germline V gene has CDR1 KGHDR and CDR2 SFDVKD. The DNA of the CDR3 is TGTGCCACCAGTGATTTTTCGACCGGCGAGGATGAGCAGTTCTTC. It translates to CATSDFSTGEDEQFF.

This chain uses TRBV7-3 with TRBJ2-5, with D unresolved. Looked up from germline, CDR1 is SGHTA and CDR2 is FQGTGA. Trimming removed 1 base from V and 2 bases from J, with 8 bases in between. The CDR3 contains 14 residues. The chain's CDR3 is CASSLIGQQETQYF. CDR3 DNA: TGTGCCAGCAGCTTAATCGGCCAGCAAGAGACCCAGTACTTC. The full variable domain, its missing parts supplied by reference TRBV7-3 and TRBJ2-5, is GAGVSQTPSNKVTEKGKYVELRCDPISGHTALYWYRQSLGQGPEFLIYFQGTGAADDSGLPNDRFFAVRPEGSVSTLKIQRTERGDSAVYLCASSLIGQQETQYFGPGTRLLVL.

This chain links TRBV11-3 with TRBJ2-2; D not certain. Trimming shortened V by 8 bases and J by 1 base, and 11 bases separated the two germline ends. The germline CDR1 and CDR2 sequences are SGHNT and YENEEA. The CDR3 contains 14 residues. The CDR3 bases are TGTGCCAGCTCATCGCCGGGGAACACCGGGGAGCTGTTTTTT. It encodes CASSSPGNTGELFF.

The chain joins TRBV4-1 to TRBJ2-3, with a weak D call TRBD2 (6 bases). The CDR3 covers 16 residues. In germline, CDR1 is MGHRA, CDR2 YSYEKL. Deletions cut 0 bases from V and 7 bases from J, with 17 bases between. In nucleotides, the CDR3 is TGCGCCAGCAGCCAAGACGAAGGGCGGGGTGACTATACGCAGTATTTT. This codes for CASSQDEGRGDYTQYF.

V usage is TRBV24-1 and J usage is TRBJ2-2, with D perhaps being TRBD1 or TRBD2 (5 bases each). Trimming took 1 base from V and 7 from J, leaving 9 bases between them. The CDR3 is 14 amino acids. The V gene's germline CDR1 is KGHDR and CDR2 SFDVKD. CDR3 bases: TGTGCCACCAGTGATTTTGAGGGGTTCGGGGAGCTGTTTTTT. Its protein is CATSDFEGFGELFF.

The J gene is TRBJ2-4, the V gene TRBV7-2; D not certain. Germline assignment: CDR1 SGHTA and CDR2 FQGNSA. The CDR3 sequence is 15 residues long. The V end lost 1 base, the J end lost 0 bases, and 7 bases lay between the germline ends. The CDR3 protein is CASSLGVLAKNIQYF. The CDR3 nucleotides are TGTGCCAGCAGCTTAGGCGTATTAGCCAAAAACATTCAGTACTTC.

This sequence joins TRBV5-4 and TRBJ1-1, with D perhaps matching TRBD1 (5 bases). Germline V CDR1 and CDR2: SGHNT, YYREEE (reference sequence). Trimming took off 0 bases at V and 1 base at J, with 7 bases between the two ends. CDR3 length equals 14 residues. CDR3 loop: CASSLAQGNTEAFF. Written as DNA, the CDR3 is TGTGCCAGCAGCTTGGCTCAGGGGAACACTGAAGCTTTCTTT.

V is TRBV12-3 or TRBV12-4 and J is TRBJ1-3, with D possibly TRBD1 on 5 matching bases. This CDR3 spans 11 amino acids. The germline V and J ends were trimmed by 9 bases and 7 bases, with 10 bases remaining between them. The CDR3 sequence is CARRRGNTIYF. CDR3 DNA sequence: TGTGCCAGGAGACGGGGGAACACCATATATTTT.

The genes are TRBV12-3 or TRBV12-4 and TRBJ1-3; 9 bases are shared with TRBD1. V lost 4 bases and J lost 10; bases outside the gene matches: 5. The length of the CDR3 is 13 residues. The CDR3 loop reads CASSYGQGYTIYF. The CDR3 DNA reads as TGTGCCAGCAGTTATGGACAGGGGTATACCATATATTTT.

The V and J genes are TRBV2 and TRBJ1-1; D might be TRBD1 (5 bases). The V end lost 8 bases, the J end lost 10 bases, and 14 bases lay between the germline ends. This CDR3 region has 11 residues. Germline CDR1 and CDR2: SNHLY and FYNNEI. CDR3 residues: CASQGDSLAFF. The CDR3 coding sequence is TGTGCCAGCCAAGGGGATTCGTTAGCTTTCTTT.

J is TRBJ2-3 and V is TRBV4-1; weak D call: TRBD2 (6 bases). The CDR3 has 17 amino acids. Germline assignment: CDR1 MGHRA and CDR2 YSYEKL. The germline V and J ends were trimmed by 6 bases and 2 bases, with 21 bases remaining between them. Here the CDR3 reads CASRASPLALDTDTQYF. CDR3 coding DNA: TGCGCCAGCAGGGCTAGCCCACTAGCCTTAGACACAGATACGCAGTATTTT.

This chain joins TRBV13 and TRBJ1-2, with 7 nucleotides matching TRBD1. The germline V gene has CDR1 PRHDT and CDR2 FYEKMQ (reference sequence). CDR3 length: 14 residues. The J segment lost 4 bases and the V segment lost 5 bases, leaving 7 bases of the junction unmatched. The CDR3 DNA sequence: TGTGCCAGCAGCGCTTGGGACAGAACCTATGGCTACACCTTC. It specifies CASSAWDRTYGYTF.

The chain is built from TRBV7-9 and TRBJ1-4; the D is unclear. Germline V gene lookup returns CDR1 SEHNR and CDR2 FQNEAQ (reference sequence). The CDR3 is 14 residues long. Deletions cut 5 bases from V and 7 bases from J, with 14 bases between. CDR3 DNA: TGTGCCAGCAGCCCCGGCACGTGGGGTGAAAAACTGTTTTTT. Translating gives CASSPGTWGEKLFF.